This T cell receptor beta chain was sequenced during a study of T-cell reconstitution after alpha-beta-depleted transplantation in children. Regarding the study as a whole: T-cell counts and diversity at one year following transplant were attributed mainly to newly produced T cells. Roughly two months post-transplant, alpha-beta T cells reportedly originated from several hundred graft clones that had expanded.

This clonotype came up a few times. Its antigen remains unidentified. The CDR3 length is 17 residues. In germline, CDR1 is SGDLS, CDR2 YYNGEE. V lost 4 bases and J lost 9; bases outside the gene matches: 13. Unique molecular identifiers were built into the TCRbeta library. Using its own MiXCR run on the PCR reads, TCRdb lists one record per CDR3 protein. This sample has fewer than 750,000 distinct CDR3 sequences; roughly 24% occur once, and the top ten carry roughly an eighth. This receptor was obtained from a boy under three years old who had a stem cell transplant for acute myeloid leukemia, so the T cells may come from the graft donor. The chain employs TRBV9 and TRBJ2-1; 13 bases line up with TRBD2. Sequences were derived from PBMCs, mostly from graft donor cells, sampled 360 days after TCRalphabeta/CD19-depleted stem cell transplant. For the CDR3, the DNA is TGTGCCAGCAGCAACTCGTACCAGACTAGCGGGGGGATTGAGCAGTTCTTC. The encoded protein is CASSNSYQTSGGIEQFF.